In its sample, the clone carrying this TCR beta chain was seen a few times. What it binds is not known. Using immunoSEQ multiplex PCR, the repertoire was profiled, and TCRdb retains in-frame clones only, with some absent. This table has about 26,000 clones, roughly 73% appearing once. The entry originates in a study of OX40 agonist ivuxolimab in advanced cancers. Across the whole study: The dose-escalation cohort was about 86% male, with a mean age of about 56 years, ranging roughly 20 to 90. Study outcomes and limitations: Some nonresponders likewise displayed low normalized T-cell clonal expansion.

The CDR3 length is 17 residues. Germline V gene data show CDR1 as MNHEY and CDR2 as SMNVEV (reference sequence). The ends lost 3 bases at V and 7 bases at J; junction bases unmatched: 12. The rearrangement joins TRBV27 to TRBJ1-4; 9 nucleotides match TRBD1. The sample here was CD4+ or CD8+ T cells sorted from blood, taken in a trial of the OX40 agonist ivuxolimab. The sequence was collected from an adult with an advanced solid tumor such as melanoma, head and neck, liver or kidney cancer. Here the CDR3 DNA reads TGTGCCAGCAGTTTCACCGGGACAGGGCTATTAGGTGAAAAACTGTTTTTT. Encoded protein: CASSFTGTGLLGEKLFF. Based on the CDR3 plus reference TRBV27 and TRBJ1-4, the full variable domain is EAQVTQNPRYLITVTGKKLTVTCSQNMNHEYMSWYRQDPGLGLRQIYYSMNVEVTDKGDVPEGYKVSRKEKRNFPLILESPSPNQTSLYFCASSFTGTGLLGEKLFFGSGTQLSVL.